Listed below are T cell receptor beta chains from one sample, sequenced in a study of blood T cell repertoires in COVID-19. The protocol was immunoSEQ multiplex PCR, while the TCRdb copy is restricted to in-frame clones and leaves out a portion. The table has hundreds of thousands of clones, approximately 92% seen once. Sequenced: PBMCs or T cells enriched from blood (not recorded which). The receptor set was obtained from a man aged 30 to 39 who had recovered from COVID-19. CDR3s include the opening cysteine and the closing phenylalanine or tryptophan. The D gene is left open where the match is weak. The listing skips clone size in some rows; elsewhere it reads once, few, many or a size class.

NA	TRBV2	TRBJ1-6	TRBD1	TGTGCCAGCATTTCCGGGACAGGGATTCCAGCACCCCTCCACTTT	CASISGTGIPAPLHF
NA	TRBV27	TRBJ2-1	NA	TGTGCCAGCAGTCCCTCTGGGAGCGCTGCCTCCTACAATGAGCAGTTCTTC	CASSPSGSAASYNEQFF
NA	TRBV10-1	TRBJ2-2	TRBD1	TGCGCCAGCAGCTGGGACAGGGGCACCGGGGAGCTGTTTTTT	CASSWDRGTGELFF
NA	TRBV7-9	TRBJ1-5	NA	TGTGCCAGCAGCGTCTCCCTGAATCAGCCCCAGCATTTT	CASSVSLNQPQHF
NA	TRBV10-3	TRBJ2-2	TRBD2	TGTGCCATCAGGCAGACTAGCCCCGGGGAGCTGTTTTTT	CAIRQTSPGELFF
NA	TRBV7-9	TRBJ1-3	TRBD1	TGTGCCAGCAGCTTAAGGGCAGGGGGAGCTGGAAACACCATATATTTT	CASSLRAGGAGNTIYF
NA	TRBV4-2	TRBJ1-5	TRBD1	TGTGCCAGCAGCCAAATTCCAGGGGGTGTTTATCAGCCCCAGCATTTT	CASSQIPGGVYQPQHF
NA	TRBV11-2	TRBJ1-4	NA	TGTGCCAGCTGCCGGTCGATCTCCCGGGAAAAACTGTTTTTT	CASCRSISREKLFF
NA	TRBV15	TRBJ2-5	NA	TGTGCCTCGCGGGGTCTCGGAGGGAATCAAGAGACCCAGTACTTC	CASRGLGGNQETQYF
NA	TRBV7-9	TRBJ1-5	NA	TGTGCCAGCAGTCCAGGGGATCATAGCAATCAGCCCCAGCATTTT	CASSPGDHSNQPQHF
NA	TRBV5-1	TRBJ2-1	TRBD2	TGCGCCAGCAGCTTGGGGGGACTAGCAGTCGATGAGCAGTTCTTC	CASSLGGLAVDEQFF
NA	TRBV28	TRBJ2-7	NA	TGTGCCAGCAGCCCCGATTTCGGCTACGAGCAGTACTTC	CASSPDFGYEQYF
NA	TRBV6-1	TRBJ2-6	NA	TGTGCCAGCAGTGATAGGGGATCAGGGGCCAACGTCCTGACTTTC	CASSDRGSGANVLTF
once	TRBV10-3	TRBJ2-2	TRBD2	TGTGCCATCAGTTTTAGCGGGAGGTCGGCCGGGGAGCTGTTTTTT	CAISFSGRSAGELFF
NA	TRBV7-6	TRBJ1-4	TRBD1	TGTGCCAGCAGGCAGGGGGCAACTAATGAAAAACTGTTTTTT	CASRQGATNEKLFF
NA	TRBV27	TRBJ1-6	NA	TGTGCCAGCAGTCAGGGGTTGGATAATTCACCCCTCCACTTT	CASSQGLDNSPLHF
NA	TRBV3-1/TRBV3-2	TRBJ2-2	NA	TGTGCCAGCAGCTTTTCCCTCCCAGGGGTCCACACCGGGGAGCTGTTTTTT	CASSFSLPGVHTGELFF
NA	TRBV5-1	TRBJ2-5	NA	TGCGCCACCTCCGTCGCCAGCGCCCTTCAAGAGACCCAGTACTTC	CATSVASALQETQYF